This is a list of T cell receptor beta chains from one sample in a study of T cells in severe cutaneous drug reactions. TCRdb re-called the multiplex PCR reads, yielding one record per CDR3 amino acid sequence without DNA. The sample totals 20,000 to 25,000 distinct CDR3 sequences; its top ten clones hold 6% to 8%. Specimen: PBMCs. These receptors were obtained from a human donor with toxic epidermal necrolysis, a severe cutaneous drug reaction. Each CDR3 is given with its conserved first and last residue. For some rows the clone size is stated as once, few or many, or as a class when expanded; others skip it.

clone_size	v_call	j_call	cdr3_aa
.	TRBV27	TRBJ2-2	CASSYRTGATGELFF
.	TRBV20-1	TRBJ2-2	CSAEVNSGFGGYPNTGELFF
.	TRBV4-1	TRBJ2-7	CASSQEGQLYEQYF
.	TRBV20-1	TRBJ2-3	CSASPSGPTDTQYF
.	TRBV20-1	TRBJ1-3	CSATQGDRNTIYF
medium-sized	TRBV2	TRBJ1-5	CASSKGGSNQPQHF
.	TRBV7-9	TRBJ2-3	CASSSPPAGITDTQYF
.	TRBV19	TRBJ2-7	CASSITFNGLSEQYF
.	TRBV4-3	TRBJ2-1	CASSIRTSSRNEQFF
.	TRBV5-1	TRBJ2-7	CASSLSNKNEQYF
.	TRBV4-1	TRBJ1-1	CASSQPGHSTTEAFF
.	TRBV20-1	TRBJ2-7	CSAKGPLAYEQYF
.	TRBV4-1	TRBJ2-4	CASSQGYRAKNIQYF
medium-sized	TRBV2	TRBJ2-1	CASSPSLGQGTNEQFF
.	TRBV4-2	TRBJ2-6	CASSQDKSIPQRGANVLTF
.	TRBV20-1	TRBJ1-3	CSAKSAGNTIYF
.	TRBV11-2	TRBJ1-1	CASSWTEAEAFF
.	TRBV24-1	TRBJ2-5	CATSDFGQGTMETQYF
.	TRBV7-9	TRBJ1-5	CASSHGTLREPQHF
.	TRBV20-1	TRBJ2-5	CSAFGTSGSKTQYF
.	TRBV5-1	TRBJ2-6	CASGDRSSGANVLTF
.	TRBV19	TRBJ2-1	CASSRTIYEQFF
.	TRBV6-1	TRBJ1-1	CASSEAAGGPGAFF
.	TRBV27	TRBJ1-2	CASSFSRAHYGYTF
.	TRBV4-3	TRBJ2-1	CASSQDGGFSYNEQFF
medium-sized	TRBV29-1	TRBJ2-2	CSVDPSNTGELFF
medium-sized	TRBV6-2/TRBV6-3	TRBJ2-5	CASSYPLAGEGKTQYF
.	TRBV3-1	TRBJ1-1	CASSHRGKMNTEAFF
.	TRBV6-4	TRBJ2-7	CASSDNLGGVDYEQYF
.	TRBV11-2	TRBJ2-7	CASSLDTNVGRAHEQYF
.	TRBV12-3/TRBV12-4	TRBJ2-7	CASSDTGGSYEQYF
.	TRBV20-1	TRBJ2-1	CSAPSGTSSLSSYNEQFF
.	TRBV13	TRBJ2-7	CASSLGLAGIEQYF
.	TRBV19	TRBJ1-2	CASSIGGSSGYTF
.	TRBV25-1	TRBJ1-4	CASSEYTSEKLFF
.	TRBV4-1	TRBJ2-7	CASSQGGGGSYEQYF
.	TRBV20-1	TRBJ2-7	CSASQQPTYEQYF
.	TRBV19	TRBJ1-1	CASSPQQHYTEAFF
.	TRBV5-8	TRBJ2-7	CASSWGGSYEQYF
.	TRBV4-2	TRBJ1-5	CASSQEGFQPQHF
.	TRBV6-6	TRBJ2-1	CASSPKRESYNEQFF